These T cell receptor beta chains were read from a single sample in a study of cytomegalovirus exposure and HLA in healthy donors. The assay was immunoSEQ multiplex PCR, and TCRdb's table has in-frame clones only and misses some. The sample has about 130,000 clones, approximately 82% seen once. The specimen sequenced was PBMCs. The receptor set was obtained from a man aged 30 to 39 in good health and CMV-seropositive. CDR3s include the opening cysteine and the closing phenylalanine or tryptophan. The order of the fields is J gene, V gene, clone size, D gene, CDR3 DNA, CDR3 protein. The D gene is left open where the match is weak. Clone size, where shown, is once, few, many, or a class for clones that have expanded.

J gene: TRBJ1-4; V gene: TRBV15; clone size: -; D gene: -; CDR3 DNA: TGTGCCACCGGAGGACAGACATTTGTTGAAAAACTGTTTTTT; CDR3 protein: CATGGQTFVEKLFF
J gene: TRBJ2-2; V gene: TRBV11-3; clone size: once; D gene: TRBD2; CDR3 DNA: TGTGCCAGCAGCTCTCGGACTAGCGGGAGTACCGGGGAGCTGTTTTTT; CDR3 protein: CASSSRTSGSTGELFF
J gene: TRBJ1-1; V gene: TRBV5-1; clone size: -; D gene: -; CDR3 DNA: TGCGCCAGCAGCTTGGTTGGGGACATGAACACTGAAGCTTTCTTT; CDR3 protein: CASSLVGDMNTEAFF
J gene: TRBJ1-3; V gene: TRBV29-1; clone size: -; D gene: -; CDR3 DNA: TGCAGCGTTGACACCCAGGGTTCTGGAAACACCATATATTTT; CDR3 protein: CSVDTQGSGNTIYF
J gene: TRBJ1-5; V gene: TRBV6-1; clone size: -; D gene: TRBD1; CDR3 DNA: TGTGCCAGCAACTCCGGGACAGGGAGCAATCAGCCCCAGCATTTT; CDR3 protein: CASNSGTGSNQPQHF
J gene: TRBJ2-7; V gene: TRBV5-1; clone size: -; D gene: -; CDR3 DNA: TGCGCCAGCAGCTTGGGCGGATTACAGGGCACCTACGAGCAGTACTTC; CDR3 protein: CASSLGGLQGTYEQYF
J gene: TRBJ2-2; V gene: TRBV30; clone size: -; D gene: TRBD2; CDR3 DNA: TGTGCCTGCGGCGGGGGACTAACGAACACCGGGGAGCTGTTTTTT; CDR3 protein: CACGGGLTNTGELFF
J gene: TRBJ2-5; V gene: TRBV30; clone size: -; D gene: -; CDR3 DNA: TGTGCCTGGAATGCGGCAGAAATTCAAGAGACCCAGTACTTC; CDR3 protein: CAWNAAEIQETQYF
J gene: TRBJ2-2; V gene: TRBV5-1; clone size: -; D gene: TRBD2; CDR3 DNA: TGCGCCAGCAGCCGGAATGGACTAGCGGACACCGGGGAGCTGTTTTTT; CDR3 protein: CASSRNGLADTGELFF
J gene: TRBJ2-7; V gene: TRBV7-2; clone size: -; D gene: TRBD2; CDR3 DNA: TGTGCCTTGACTAGCGGGCCCTACGAGCAGTACTTC; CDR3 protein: CALTSGPYEQYF
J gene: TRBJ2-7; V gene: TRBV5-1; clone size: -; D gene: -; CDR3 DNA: TGCGCCAGCACGCTAAAACGGGAGTTGCGCTACGAGCAGTACTTC; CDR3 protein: CASTLKRELRYEQYF
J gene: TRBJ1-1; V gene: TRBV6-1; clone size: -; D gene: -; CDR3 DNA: TGTGCCAGCAGTGAAATACAGGTTTCTGAAGCTTTCTTT; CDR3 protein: CASSEIQVSEAFF
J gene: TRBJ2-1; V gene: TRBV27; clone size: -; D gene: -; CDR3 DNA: TGTGCCAGCGCTCGGGACAGCGGGGGTGAGCAGTTCTTC; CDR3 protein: CASARDSGGEQFF
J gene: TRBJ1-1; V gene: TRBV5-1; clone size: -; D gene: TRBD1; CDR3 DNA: TGCGCCAGCAGCCCAGGACAGGGGGTTCGTTTGGGAGCTTTCTTT; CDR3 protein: CASSPGQGVRLGAFF
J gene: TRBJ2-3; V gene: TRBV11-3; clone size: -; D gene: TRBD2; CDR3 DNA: TGTGCCAGCAGCTTAGAAGGACTAGCAGGGGATACGCAGTATTTT; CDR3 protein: CASSLEGLAGDTQYF
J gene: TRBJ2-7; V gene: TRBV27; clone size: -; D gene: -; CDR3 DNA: TGTGCCAGCAGCTCTACAGGCTACGAGCAGTACTTC; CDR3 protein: CASSSTGYEQYF
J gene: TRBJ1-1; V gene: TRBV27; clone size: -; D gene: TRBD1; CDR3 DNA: TGTGCCAGCAGTTTATCCACCTGGACAGGGGGGAACACTGAAGCTTTCTTT; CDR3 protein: CASSLSTWTGGNTEAFF
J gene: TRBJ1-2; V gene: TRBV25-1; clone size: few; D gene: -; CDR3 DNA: TGTGCCAGCAGTAAGGGGGCTAACTATGGCTACACCTTC; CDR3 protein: CASSKGANYGYTF
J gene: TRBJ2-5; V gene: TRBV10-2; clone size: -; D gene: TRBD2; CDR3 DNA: TGCGCCAGCAGGGAGCTCGGGGGGGAGAGAGAGACCCAGTACTTC; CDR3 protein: CASRELGGERETQYF
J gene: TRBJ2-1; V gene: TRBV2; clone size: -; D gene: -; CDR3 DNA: TGTGCCAGGCGGACCAGGGCGGATGAGCAGTTCTTC; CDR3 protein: CARRTRADEQFF
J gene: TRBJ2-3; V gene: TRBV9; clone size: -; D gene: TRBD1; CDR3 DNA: TGTGCCAGCAGCGTCGAGCCACAGGGGACGTCAGATACGCAGTATTTT; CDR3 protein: CASSVEPQGTSDTQYF
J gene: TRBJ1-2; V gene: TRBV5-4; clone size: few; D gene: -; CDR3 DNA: TGTGCCAGCAGCTTACCCCCTCCAGGGGGCTACACCTTC; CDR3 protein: CASSLPPPGGYTF
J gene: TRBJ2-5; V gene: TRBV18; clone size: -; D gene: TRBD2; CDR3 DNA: TGTGCCAGCTCACCACTGCGGGGGGCTGGGGAGACCCAGTACTTC; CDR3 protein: CASSPLRGAGETQYF
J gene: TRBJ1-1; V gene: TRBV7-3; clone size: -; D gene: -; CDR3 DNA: TGTGCCAGCAGCTTAACGGGAGGAGGTACTGAAGCTTTCTTT; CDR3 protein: CASSLTGGGTEAFF